These 21 T cell receptor beta chains came from one sample sequenced in a study of T cell responses to AZD1222 COVID-19 vaccine. Generated by immunoSEQ multiplex PCR, the TCRdb table keeps only in-frame clones and is missing some. The sample has fewer than 150,000 clones; around nine tenths are singletons. Material: peripheral blood, obtained 28 days after the second AZD1222 dose. The receptors derive from an adult who received the AZD1222 COVID-19 vaccine.

This clone was picked up a small number of times. The chain carries TRBV6-5 and TRBJ1-1; D is ambiguous. The CDR3 runs to 11 residues. V shed 5 bases and J shed 10 bases, with 11 bases lying between them. Germline V lookup: CDR1 MNHEY, CDR2 SVGAGI. The CDR3 bases are TGTGCCAGCAGTAGCCTGCGGGTAGCTTTCTTT. This translates into CASSSLRVAFF.

This clone was picked up a small number of times. The chain has TRBV2 and TRBJ2-3, with TRBD2 matching over 9 bases. Germline CDR1 and CDR2: SNHLY and FYNNEI. The CDR3 is made up of 12 amino acids. The J segment lost 8 bases and the V segment lost 8 bases, leaving 5 bases of the junction unmatched. The CDR3 reads CASSAAGGTQYF. In nucleotides, the CDR3 is TGTGCCAGCTCCGCAGCGGGGGGTACGCAGTATTTT.

This rearrangement joins TRBV4-1 to TRBJ1-1; D remains ambiguous. Germline values: CDR1 MGHRA, CDR2 YSYEKL. This CDR3 comprises 17 residues. Trimming cost V 2 bases and J 5 bases, with 21 bases left between them. The CDR3 sequence is CASSQWPPGGYGTEAFF. The CDR3 nucleotides are TGCGCCAGCAGCCAATGGCCCCCGGGCGGGTATGGAACTGAAGCTTTCTTT.

In its sample, this clone was seen once. This chain uses TRBV6-4 with TRBJ1-1, with D hard to call. This CDR3 has 14 residues. With 5 bases removed from V and 1 base from J, the gap between germline ends came to 11 bases. The V gene's germline CDR1 is MRHNA and CDR2 SNTAGT. This CDR3 is CASSSQGENTEAFF. In DNA, the CDR3 is TGTGCCAGCAGTAGTCAAGGTGAGAACACTGAAGCTTTCTTT.

The chain employs TRBV7-9 and TRBJ1-2; TRBD1 might be the D (5 bases). CDR3 length: 13 residues. Germline loops: CDR1 SEHNR, CDR2 FQNEAQ (reference sequence). V was cut by 1 base and J by 6 bases, with 9 bases left in between. CDR3 in amino acids: CASSLGGGNGYTF. The CDR3 DNA is TGTGCCAGCAGCTTAGGGGGCGGGAATGGCTACACCTTC.

The chain has TRBV18 and TRBJ1-2, with D possibly TRBD1 on 6 matching bases. Trimming removed 1 base from V and 6 bases from J, with 12 bases in between. The germline V gene encodes CDR1 KGHSH and CDR2 LQKENI. CDR3 size: 14 residues. CDR3 protein: CASSPRTVEDGYTF. CDR3 in DNA: TGTGCCAGCTCACCACGGACAGTAGAGGATGGCTACACCTTC.

This rearrangement joins TRBV7-3 to TRBJ1-2, with 10 nucleotides matching TRBD1. Unmatched junction bases numbered 10, after V lost 6 bases and J lost 6 bases. The germline gives CDR1 SGHTA, CDR2 FQGTGA. There are 15 residues in the CDR3. CDR3 region: CASRPDRGRMDGYTF. For the CDR3, the DNA is TGTGCCAGCAGACCAGACAGGGGGCGAATGGATGGCTACACCTTC.

V is TRBV4-3 and J is TRBJ1-5; tentatively, D is TRBD1 (6 bases). The ends were cut back, 0 bases at V and 8 bases at J, with 17 bases in the middle. Germline V gene sequence: CDR1 LGHNA, CDR2 YSLEER. This CDR3 comprises 16 residues. The CDR3 DNA sequence: TGCGCCAGCAGCCAAGAAAGGGGGAAGGGCGGGAAGCCCCAGCATTTT. This translates into CASSQERGKGGKPQHF.

The rearrangement joins TRBV18 to TRBJ2-7, with D hard to call. Germline lookup yields CDR1 KGHSH and CDR2 LQKENI. V was shortened by 4 bases and J by 3 bases, with 7 bases between the two germline ends. The CDR3 sequence is 12 residues long. The CDR3 DNA sequence: TGTGCCAGCTCACTCGCCAGCTACGAGCAGTACTTC. Translation: CASSLASYEQYF.

The rearrangement links TRBV3-1 (or the pseudogene TRBV3-2) to TRBJ1-1; D is possibly TRBD1 (5 bases). The germline V gene encodes CDR1 LGHDT and CDR2 YNNKEL (reference sequence). The V gene lost 0 bases and the J gene lost 0 bases, with 14 bases spanning the gap. The CDR3 is 17 amino acids. The CDR3 DNA sequence: TGTGCCAGCAGCCAAGAGGGGGGGTTTTTCATGAACACTGAAGCTTTCTTT. Translating gives CASSQEGGFFMNTEAFF.

This sequence joins TRBV6-4 and TRBJ2-3; D is unclear. CDR1 and CDR2 from the germline V gene are MRHNA and SNTAGT. V was pared by 2 bases and J by 3 bases, with 9 bases between. There are 14 residues in the CDR3. The CDR3 reads CASSDAFGTDTQYF. CDR3 DNA: TGTGCCAGCAGTGACGCATTTGGGACAGATACGCAGTATTTT.

J is TRBJ1-1 and V is TRBV5-1; the match to TRBD1 covers 8 bases. Trimming cost V 4 bases and J 1 base; bases outside gene matches: 3. Germline values: CDR1 SGHRS, CDR2 YFSETQ. This CDR3 has 14 residues. This CDR3 is CASSLGTGNTEAFF. The CDR3 coding sequence is TGCGCCAGCAGCCTGGGGACAGGGAACACTGAAGCTTTCTTT. The whole variable domain, filled in from reference TRBV5-1 and TRBJ1-1, reads KAGVTQTPRYLIKTRGQQVTLSCSPISGHRSVSWYQQTPGQGLQFLFEYFSETQRNKGNFPGRFSGRQFSNSRSEMNVSTLELGDSALYLCASSLGTGNTEAFFGQGTRLTVV.

CDR3 sequence (DNA): TGTGCCAGCACCAGGCAGGGCAACACAGATACGCAGTATTTT. Protein product: CASTRQGNTDTQYF. This chain connects TRBV9 to TRBJ2-3, with D perhaps TRBD1 (5 bases). Trimming stripped 6 bases from V and 2 bases from J, with 13 bases between. CDR3 length equals 14 residues. Per the germline V gene, CDR1 is SGDLS and CDR2 is YYNGEE.

This clone was picked up a small number of times. The V and J genes are TRBV7-9 and TRBJ1-2, with no clear D. The CDR3 runs 14 residues. V lost 1 base to trimming and J lost 4 bases, with 10 bases between them. Germline V gives CDR1 SEHNR, CDR2 FQNEAQ (reference sequence). CDR3 sequence reads: CASSLGAGGYGYTF. The CDR3 nucleotides are TGTGCCAGCAGCTTAGGGGCAGGAGGCTATGGCTACACCTTC.

The chain joins TRBV27 to TRBJ1-3; no clear D. Germline V gene data show CDR1 as MNHEY and CDR2 as SMNVEV (reference sequence). V dropped 6 bases and J dropped 3 bases, with 9 bases sitting between them. The length of the CDR3 is 13 residues. In DNA, the CDR3 is TGTGCCAGCAGCTACTCGGGTGGAAACACCATATATTTT. Encoded protein: CASSYSGGNTIYF.

The chain carries TRBV4-3 and TRBJ1-2; a possible D gene is TRBD1 (5 bases). Germline CDR1 is LGHNA and CDR2 is YSLEER. The CDR3 is 15 amino acids. The V end was cut by 3 bases, the J end by 0 bases, with 11 bases between. CDR3 DNA sequence: TGCGCCAGCAGCCACGTGACAGCCCCTAACTATGGCTACACCTTC. This encodes CASSHVTAPNYGYTF.

This clone occurred a few times. The rearrangement links TRBV27 to TRBJ1-4, with TRBD1 matching 9 bases. The CDR3 covers 15 residues. The V gene end was trimmed by 6 bases and the J gene end by 7 bases; junction bases not matched to a gene: 9. Looked up from germline, CDR1 is MNHEY and CDR2 is SMNVEV (reference sequence). The CDR3 protein is CASRSTGTGPEKLFF. As DNA, the CDR3 is TGTGCCAGCAGATCTACCGGGACAGGGCCTGAAAAACTGTTTTTT.

V and J are TRBV7-2 and TRBJ1-2, with 9 bases matching TRBD1. CDR1 is SGHTA, CDR2 FQGNSA, per germline. CDR3 length: 14 residues. Trimming took 5 bases from V and 5 from J; bases not matched to a gene: 6. CDR3 bases: TGTGCCAGCAGCCAGGACAGGGGTGGGTATGGCTACACCTTC. It codes for CASSQDRGGYGYTF.

This clone came up once. V usage is TRBV6-4 and J usage is TRBJ1-4; TRBD1 agrees at 7 bases. The J segment lost 7 bases and the V segment lost 7 bases, leaving 9 bases of the junction unmatched. The CDR3 covers 14 residues. Germline V gene lookup returns CDR1 MRHNA and CDR2 SNTAGT. CDR3 sequence reads: CASTKTGFFEKLFF. CDR3 sequence (DNA): TGTGCCAGCACTAAGACAGGGTTTTTTGAAAAACTGTTTTTT.

V is TRBV29-1 and J is TRBJ1-2, with 7 bases aligning to TRBD1. Germline assignment: CDR1 SQVTM and CDR2 ANQGSEA. Trimming removed 3 bases from V and 7 bases from J; junction bases left unmatched: 11. This CDR3 spans 14 amino acids. CDR3 nucleotide sequence: TGCAGCGTTGATATGGGACAGCGTAGGGGTGGCTACACCTTC. Encoded protein: CSVDMGQRRGGYTF.

CDR3 region: CASRGLASYNEQFF. The CDR3 nucleotides read TGTGCCAGCAGGGGACTAGCCTCCTACAATGAGCAGTTCTTC. The chain joins TRBV7-2 to TRBJ2-1; 9 nucleotides line up with TRBD2. This CDR3 spans 14 amino acids. The germline V gene encodes CDR1 SGHTA and CDR2 FQGNSA. Germline trimming cut 6 bases from V and 0 bases from J; bases unmatched to any gene: 0.